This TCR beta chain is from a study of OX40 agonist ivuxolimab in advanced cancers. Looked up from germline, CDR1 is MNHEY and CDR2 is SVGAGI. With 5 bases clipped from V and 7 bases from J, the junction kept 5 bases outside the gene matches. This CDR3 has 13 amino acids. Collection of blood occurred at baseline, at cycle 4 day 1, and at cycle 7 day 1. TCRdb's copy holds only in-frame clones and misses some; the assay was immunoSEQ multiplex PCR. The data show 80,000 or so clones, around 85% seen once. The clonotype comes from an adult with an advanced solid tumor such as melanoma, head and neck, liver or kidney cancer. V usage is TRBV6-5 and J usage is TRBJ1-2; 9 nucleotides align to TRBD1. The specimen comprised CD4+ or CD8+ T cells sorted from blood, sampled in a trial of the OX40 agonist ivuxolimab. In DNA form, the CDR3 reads TGTGCCAGCAGTAGGACAGGGGACGGTGGCTACACCTTC. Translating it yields CASSRTGDGGYTF.